This is a list of T cell receptor beta chains from one sample in a study of T cell repertoires in cytomegalovirus infection. TCRdb re-derived calls from the reads in MiXCR, one entry per CDR3 protein. There are roughly 500,000 distinct CDR3 sequences in the sample; approximately 10% occur only once, and 9.5% to 13% lies in the top ten. The sequencing sample was made of PBMCs. These receptors originate from a human donor in good health (CMV status not recorded). Some clones in this sample may be carry-over from other donors' samples. Each CDR3 is given with its conserved first and last residue. A D gene is named only where the DNA matches it firmly. Clone size appears in some rows only: once, few, many, or a class for an expanded clone.

CDR3: CASSQGRAVISYEQYF
DNA: TGTGCCAGCAGCCAAGGCAGAGCGGTAATTTCCTACGAGCAGTACTTC
D: .
size: many
J: TRBJ2-7
V: TRBV4-2

CDR3: CASSPPGQPIVSGANVLTF
DNA: TGTGCCAGCTCACCACCGGGACAGCCTATTGTCTCTGGGGCCAACGTCCTGACTTTC
D: TRBD1
size: .
J: TRBJ2-6
V: TRBV18

CDR3: CASSVEWGSGNTIYF
DNA: TGTGCCAGCAGCGTAGAGTGGGGCTCTGGAAACACCATATATTTT
D: .
size: many
J: TRBJ1-3
V: TRBV9

CDR3: CSVDTGYGGETQYF
DNA: TGCAGCGTTGATACGGGGTACGGTGGAGAGACCCAGTACTTC
D: .
size: .
J: TRBJ2-5
V: TRBV29-1

CDR3: CAISERESHYEQYF
DNA: TGTGCCATCAGTGAACGGGAATCCCACTACGAGCAGTACTTC
D: .
size: .
J: TRBJ2-7
V: TRBV10-3

CDR3: CASSPYSGRIQETQYF
DNA: TGTGCCAGCAGCCCCTATAGCGGGAGGATCCAAGAGACCCAGTACTTC
D: TRBD2
size: few
J: TRBJ2-5
V: TRBV3-1

CDR3: CASSLVQGPEQYF
DNA: TGTGCCAGCAGCTTGGTCCAAGGTCCCGAGCAGTACTTC
D: .
size: many
J: TRBJ2-7
V: TRBV5-4

CDR3: CASSLGLAGAKTGETQYF
DNA: TGTGCCAGCAGCTTAGGACTAGCGGGAGCTAAAACCGGGGAGACCCAGTACTTC
D: TRBD2
size: many
J: TRBJ2-5
V: TRBV7-9

CDR3: CSEFVSGRGNEQFF
DNA: TGCAGTGAATTCGTAAGCGGGAGGGGGAATGAGCAGTTCTTC
D: TRBD2
size: .
J: TRBJ2-1
V: TRBV20-1

CDR3: CASSLAWLRGTNEKLFF
DNA: TGCGCCAGCAGCTTGGCTTGGCTTCGGGGAACTAATGAAAAACTGTTTTTT
D: .
size: many
J: TRBJ1-4
V: TRBV5-1

CDR3: CASSLGFNSSPLHF
DNA: TGTGCCAGCAGCTTAGGGTTCAATTCCTCACCCCTCCACTTT
D: .
size: many
J: TRBJ1-6
V: TRBV7-2

CDR3: CATSDSRTQYF
DNA: TGTGCCACCAGTGACTCCCGTACGCAGTATTTT
D: .
size: .
J: TRBJ2-3
V: TRBV24-1

CDR3: CASSSVAGVRNTGELFF
DNA: TGTGCCAGCAGCTCCGTAGCGGGGGTCAGGAACACCGGGGAGCTGTTTTTT
D: TRBD2
size: many
J: TRBJ2-2
V: TRBV11-2

CDR3: CASSVLGLAEKNTGELFF
DNA: TGTGCCAGCAGCGTACTGGGACTAGCGGAAAAGAACACCGGGGAGCTGTTTTTT
D: TRBD2
size: few
J: TRBJ2-2
V: TRBV13

CDR3: CASSFRDRAPDTQYF
DNA: TGTGCCAGCAGCTTCCGGGACAGGGCCCCAGATACGCAGTATTTT
D: TRBD1
size: many
J: TRBJ2-3
V: TRBV5-4

CDR3: CASSKGAGAGSNSPLHF
DNA: TGTGCCAGCAGCAAGGGGGCCGGGGCAGGGAGTAATTCACCCCTCCACTTT
D: TRBD1
size: many
J: TRBJ1-6
V: TRBV9

CDR3: CASSLAGLKETQYF
DNA: TGTGCCAGCAGCTTAGCGGGCCTTAAAGAGACCCAGTACTTC
D: .
size: many
J: TRBJ2-5
V: TRBV7-2

CDR3: CASSRDRGSNEQFF
DNA: TGTGCCAGCAGCCGCGACAGGGGGTCAAATGAGCAGTTCTTC
D: TRBD1
size: few
J: TRBJ2-1
V: TRBV4-2

CDR3: CASSWGSNQPQHF
DNA: TGTGCCAGCAGCTGGGGGAGCAATCAGCCCCAGCATTTT
D: .
size: many
J: TRBJ1-5
V: TRBV7-9

CDR3: CASSLGTGRAGYTF
DNA: TGCGCCAGCAGCTTAGGGACAGGGAGAGCTGGCTACACCTTC
D: TRBD1
size: few
J: TRBJ1-2
V: TRBV5-1

CDR3: CSASQGSTEAFF
DNA: TGCAGTGCTAGTCAGGGGAGCACTGAAGCTTTCTTT
D: .
size: few
J: TRBJ1-1
V: TRBV20-1

CDR3: CASGLGTGGTEAFF
DNA: TGTGCTAGTGGTTTGGGGACAGGGGGCACTGAAGCTTTCTTT
D: TRBD1
size: many
J: TRBJ1-1
V: TRBV12-5

CDR3: CASSPKVAGGYEQYF
DNA: TGTGCCAGCAGTCCCAAGGTCGCGGGAGGATACGAGCAGTACTTC
D: TRBD2
size: few
J: TRBJ2-7
V: TRBV28

CDR3: CASGQGMLTDTQYF
DNA: TGTGCCAGCGGACAGGGGATGTTGACAGATACGCAGTATTTT
D: TRBD1
size: .
J: TRBJ2-3
V: TRBV2

CDR3: CASMGQEGEKLFF
DNA: TGTGCCAGCATGGGACAGGAGGGGGAAAAACTGTTTTTT
D: TRBD1
size: many
J: TRBJ1-4
V: TRBV2

CDR3: CAISESSGANVLTF
DNA: TGTGCCATCAGTGAGTCCTCTGGGGCCAACGTCCTGACTTTC
D: .
size: many
J: TRBJ2-6
V: TRBV10-3

CDR3: CASSLRGMNGYTF
DNA: TGTGCCAGCAGCTTAAGGGGTATGAATGGCTACACCTTC
D: .
size: many
J: TRBJ1-2
V: TRBV7-2

CDR3: CASSLSGQGTGEQFF
DNA: TGTGCCAGCAGCTTGTCGGGACAGGGAACCGGTGAGCAGTTCTTC
D: TRBD1
size: many
J: TRBJ2-1
V: TRBV7-6

CDR3: CASSFQMGSGNYEQYF
DNA: TGTGCCAGCAGTTTTCAGATGGGTAGCGGTAACTACGAGCAGTACTTC
D: .
size: many
J: TRBJ2-7
V: TRBV12-3/TRBV12-4

CDR3: CSVEEPSVRVGEQYF
DNA: TGCAGCGTTGAAGAACCTAGCGTGCGGGTGGGCGAGCAGTACTTC
D: .
size: many
J: TRBJ2-7
V: TRBV29-1

CDR3: CASSMIHNYEQYF
DNA: TGTGCCAGTAGTATGATACACAACTACGAGCAGTACTTC
D: .
size: few
J: TRBJ2-7
V: TRBV19

CDR3: CASSSNSIPDTEAFF
DNA: TGTGCCAGCAGTTCGAACAGCATCCCGGACACTGAAGCTTTCTTT
D: .
size: .
J: TRBJ1-1
V: TRBV13

CDR3: CASSLGTSGAGSYEQYF
DNA: TGTGCCAGCAGTTTAGGGACTAGCGGGGCCGGCTCCTACGAGCAGTACTTC
D: TRBD2
size: few
J: TRBJ2-7
V: TRBV12-3/TRBV12-4

CDR3: CASSLGGATGLFSYEQYF
DNA: TGTGCCAGCAGCTTGGGGGGGGCTACAGGACTATTCTCCTACGAGCAGTACTTC
D: .
size: .
J: TRBJ2-7
V: TRBV11-2

CDR3: CASSQDFAGTGYNGELFF
DNA: TGTGCCAGCAGCCAAGACTTCGCCGGGACAGGGTATAACGGGGAGCTGTTTTTT
D: TRBD1
size: .
J: TRBJ2-2
V: TRBV4-2

CDR3: CASSLSLGDNTGELFF
DNA: TGTGCCAGCAGTTTGTCCCTCGGGGATAACACCGGGGAGCTGTTTTTT
D: .
size: many
J: TRBJ2-2
V: TRBV2

CDR3: CASSLYPALGAGANVLTF
DNA: TGTGCCAGCAGTTTATACCCTGCCCTGGGGGCTGGGGCCAACGTCCTGACTTTC
D: .
size: many
J: TRBJ2-6
V: TRBV28

CDR3: CASRQGGPQHF
DNA: TGTGCCAGCAGGCAGGGGGGGCCCCAGCATTTT
D: TRBD1
size: few
J: TRBJ1-5
V: TRBV2

CDR3: CASSQESGGTITDTQYF
DNA: TGTGCCAGCAGCCAAGAATCGGGCGGGACCATCACAGATACGCAGTATTTT
D: .
size: many
J: TRBJ2-3
V: TRBV4-2

CDR3: CASSPTGEETQYF
DNA: TGTGCCAGCAGTCCCACAGGGGAAGAGACCCAGTACTTC
D: TRBD1
size: many
J: TRBJ2-5
V: TRBV7-9

CDR3: CASSPGGIRGIQYF
DNA: TGTGCCAGCAGCCCCGGGGGGATCCGGGGCATTCAGTACTTC
D: TRBD2
size: many
J: TRBJ2-4
V: TRBV7-9

CDR3: CASSQTEVYEQYF
DNA: TGCGCCAGCAGCCAGACAGAAGTTTACGAGCAGTACTTC
D: .
size: few
J: TRBJ2-7
V: TRBV4-1

CDR3: CASTSPRDGDTGELFF
DNA: TGCGCCAGCACCTCCCCGCGGGACGGAGACACCGGGGAGCTGTTTTTT
D: .
size: few
J: TRBJ2-2
V: TRBV5-1

CDR3: CSAFPPGQGIGYTF
DNA: TGCAGTGCTTTTCCTCCGGGACAGGGAATCGGCTACACCTTC
D: TRBD1
size: many
J: TRBJ1-2
V: TRBV20-1

CDR3: CASSLTGLAGSTDTQYF
DNA: TGTGCCAGTAGTCTAACGGGACTAGCGGGGAGCACAGATACGCAGTATTTT
D: TRBD2
size: many
J: TRBJ2-3
V: TRBV19

CDR3: CASRSTPGENSPLHF
DNA: TGTGCCAGCAGGTCCACCCCGGGGGAAAATTCACCCCTCCACTTT
D: .
size: many
J: TRBJ1-6
V: TRBV2

CDR3: CASSRAGTTYEQYF
DNA: TGTGCCAGCAGCAGAGCGGGAACCACCTACGAGCAGTACTTC
D: TRBD2
size: few
J: TRBJ2-7
V: TRBV6-1

CDR3: CASSTTGFPYNEQFF
DNA: TGTGCCAGCAGCACGACAGGGTTTCCCTACAATGAGCAGTTCTTC
D: TRBD1
size: many
J: TRBJ2-1
V: TRBV7-2

CDR3: CASSEGSLVNQPQHF
DNA: TGTGCCAGCAGCGAGGGATCCCTGGTCAATCAGCCCCAGCATTTT
D: .
size: many
J: TRBJ1-5
V: TRBV9

CDR3: CASSLTGGLEKLFF
DNA: TGTGCCAGCAGTTTGACAGGGGGATTGGAAAAACTGTTTTTT
D: TRBD1
size: many
J: TRBJ1-4
V: TRBV7-9

CDR3: CASSSDGYYGYTF
DNA: TGTGCCAGCAGCTCGGACGGATACTATGGCTACACCTTC
D: .
size: many
J: TRBJ1-2
V: TRBV12-3/TRBV12-4

CDR3: CASSVSSGELFF
DNA: TGTGCCAGCAGCGTTAGCTCCGGGGAGCTGTTTTTT
D: .
size: many
J: TRBJ2-2
V: TRBV7-8

CDR3: CASRRGKNSPLHF
DNA: TGTGCCAGCAGGCGGGGTAAGAATTCACCCCTCCACTTT
D: .
size: .
J: TRBJ1-6
V: TRBV6-5

CDR3: CASKISGPYNEQFF
DNA: TGTGCCAGTAAGATTAGCGGACCCTACAATGAGCAGTTCTTC
D: .
size: many
J: TRBJ2-1
V: TRBV19

CDR3: CASSPWTNTGELFF
DNA: TGTGCCAGTAGTCCCTGGACGAACACCGGGGAGCTGTTTTTT
D: .
size: many
J: TRBJ2-2
V: TRBV19

CDR3: CASSEQGRAGANVLTF
DNA: TGTGCCAGCAGTGAACAGGGTAGGGCTGGGGCCAACGTCCTGACTTTC
D: .
size: few
J: TRBJ2-6
V: TRBV2

CDR3: CASSFTGLDTQYF
DNA: TGTGCCAGCAGTTTCACAGGGTTAGATACGCAGTATTTT
D: .
size: many
J: TRBJ2-3
V: TRBV12-3/TRBV12-4

CDR3: CASSRSLRSEGGAFF
DNA: TGTGCCAGCAGTCGAAGCTTGAGGTCTGAGGGGGGAGCTTTCTTT
D: .
size: .
J: TRBJ1-1
V: TRBV6-1

CDR3: CAISESGGVRETQYF
DNA: TGTGCCATCAGTGAGTCAGGGGGAGTAAGAGAGACCCAGTACTTC
D: .
size: many
J: TRBJ2-5
V: TRBV10-3

CDR3: CASSPISRASGELFF
DNA: TGTGCCAGCTCACCCATCTCGAGGGCGTCCGGGGAGCTGTTTTTT
D: .
size: .
J: TRBJ2-2
V: TRBV18